The 29 T cell receptor beta chains presented below share a single source sample, sequenced in a study of OX40 agonist ivuxolimab in advanced cancers. The protocol was immunoSEQ multiplex PCR, while the TCRdb copy is restricted to in-frame clones and leaves out a portion. Of 55,000 to 80,000 clones listed, around 80% were seen once; the top ten hold approximately 2.6%. The material sequenced was CD4+ or CD8+ T cells sorted from blood, taken in a trial of the OX40 agonist ivuxolimab. The receptors were gathered from an adult with an advanced solid tumor such as melanoma, head and neck, liver or kidney cancer.

The rearrangement uses TRBV7-8 and TRBJ1-1; maybe TRBD1 (5 bases). Germline V gene lookup returns CDR1 SGHVS and CDR2 FQNEAQ. Trimming removed 4 bases at V and 0 bases at J, with 9 bases between. The CDR3 is 14 residues long. The CDR3 loop reads CASSYQTVNTEAFF. The CDR3 region has the DNA TGTGCCAGCAGCTACCAGACAGTGAACACTGAAGCTTTCTTT.

The rearrangement links TRBV30 to TRBJ1-4; D call uncertain. Trimming removed 0 bases from V and 7 bases from J, with 18 bases in between. The CDR3 runs 16 residues. CDR1 is GTSNPN, CDR2 SVGIG, per germline (reference sequence). CDR3 nucleotides: TGTGCCTGGAGTGTAACCCTCGGACCCCGGGGTGAAAAACTGTTTTTT. This gives the protein CAWSVTLGPRGEKLFF.

In this sample, this clone turned up a few times. The rearrangement links TRBV30 to TRBJ1-6; 8 bases agree with TRBD1. This CDR3 is 13 amino acids long. The ends lost 3 bases at V and 8 bases at J; junction bases unmatched: 3. Germline CDR1 and CDR2: GTSNPN and SVGIG (reference sequence). CDR3 in DNA: TGTGCCTGGAGGGACAGGGAAGATTCACCCCTCCACTTT. It translates to CAWRDREDSPLHF.

The rearrangement uses TRBV19 and TRBJ1-5; TRBD1 matches at 9 bases. Germline V gives CDR1 LNHDA, CDR2 SQIVND (reference sequence). This CDR3 is 19 amino acids long. The V and J ends lost 0 bases and 1 base, in that order; junction bases with no gene match: 10. DNA for the CDR3: TGTGCCAGTAGTATAGATGGGACAGGGAGGTTAAGGAGCAATCAGCCCCAGCATTTT. Protein: CASSIDGTGRLRSNQPQHF.

CDR3 bases: TGTGCCAGCTCACCTAACGGACAGCACTATGGCTACACCTTC. Protein sequence: CASSPNGQHYGYTF. The V gene is TRBV18, the J gene TRBJ1-2, with D perhaps matching TRBD1 (6 bases). CDR3 size: 14 residues. Germline CDR1 is KGHSH and CDR2 is LQKENI. Trimming stripped 3 bases from V and 3 bases from J, with 11 bases between.

The rearrangement uses TRBV27 and TRBJ2-1, with D perhaps TRBD1 (5 bases). The CDR3 is made up of 12 amino acids. V lost 5 bases and J 8 bases, leaving 10 bases between the germline ends. Germline V gene lookup returns CDR1 MNHEY and CDR2 SMNVEV (reference sequence). The CDR3 DNA follows: TGTGCCAGCAGTGCCAGGGCATATGAGCAGTTCTTC. Protein sequence: CASSARAYEQFF.

The genes are TRBV12-5 and TRBJ2-7; D is ambiguous. The germline CDR1 and CDR2 sequences are LGHNT and FRNRAP. There are 15 residues in the CDR3. The germline V and J ends were trimmed by 6 bases and 2 bases, with 17 bases remaining between them. CDR3 coding DNA: TGTGCTAGTGGCTTGAACCCCTTTCAAGCCTACGAGCAGTACTTC. Its translation: CASGLNPFQAYEQYF.

This chain joins TRBV6-5 and TRBJ1-5; the D gene is possibly TRBD1 (5 bases). The CDR3 spans 15 residues. The germline CDR1 and CDR2 sequences are MNHEY and SVGAGI. Trimming stripped 5 bases from V and 3 bases from J, with 14 bases between. The DNA for the CDR3 is TGTGCCAGCAGTGGGGACCGGGCTTACAATCAGCCCCAGCATTTT. Its translation: CASSGDRAYNQPQHF.

The rearrangement links TRBV19 to TRBJ2-5; the D gene is possibly TRBD2 (6 bases). In germline, CDR1 is LNHDA, CDR2 SQIVND (reference sequence). The CDR3 extends over 15 amino acids. The V end lost 3 bases, the J end lost 3 bases, and 14 bases lay between the germline ends. The CDR3 DNA follows: TGTGCCAGTAGTATGGACCTAGGAGGGAAAGAGACCCAGTACTTC. Its protein product is CASSMDLGGKETQYF.

The chain is built from TRBV6-5 and TRBJ1-3; 7 bases agree with TRBD1. Germline V gives CDR1 MNHEY, CDR2 SVGAGI. This CDR3 has 13 amino acids. The junction had 7 bases not matched to a gene; V was cut back by 6 bases and J by 8 bases. CDR3 bases: TGTGCCAGCAGCATGGACAGGAGGGACACCATATATTTT. Translation: CASSMDRRDTIYF.

The rearrangement links TRBV6-5 to TRBJ1-1; 7 bases fit TRBD1. The germline gives CDR1 MNHEY, CDR2 SVGAGI. The CDR3 sequence is 15 residues long. Trimming took 2 bases from V and 0 from J; bases not matched to a gene: 3. Here the CDR3 DNA reads TGTGCCAGCAGTTACACGGGACAGATGAACACTGAAGCTTTCTTT. It yields the protein CASSYTGQMNTEAFF.

This chain joins TRBV5-1 and TRBJ1-1; TRBD1 aligns across 7 bases. CDR3 length: 15 amino acids. The junction had 7 bases not matched to a gene; V was cut back by 4 bases and J by 1 base. CDR1 and CDR2 from the germline V gene are SGHRS and YFSETQ. As DNA, the CDR3 is TGCGCCAGCAGCACACGACAGGGCGGGAACACTGAAGCTTTCTTT. It yields the protein CASSTRQGGNTEAFF. The whole variable domain, remainder taken from reference TRBV5-1 and TRBJ1-1, is KAGVTQTPRYLIKTRGQQVTLSCSPISGHRSVSWYQQTPGQGLQFLFEYFSETQRNKGNFPGRFSGRQFSNSRSEMNVSTLELGDSALYLCASSTRQGGNTEAFFGQGTRLTVV.

This chain links TRBV14 with TRBJ2-5, with D unclear. V gave up 3 bases and J gave up 5 bases, with 4 bases separating them. The CDR3 is made up of 11 amino acids. CDR1 and CDR2 (germline): SGHDN, FVKESK. CDR3 amino acids: CASSQAETQYF. CDR3 nucleotide sequence: TGTGCCAGCAGCCAGGCGGAGACCCAGTACTTC.

This rearrangement joins TRBV10-3 to TRBJ2-3, with 9 bases that match TRBD2. Trimming at V came to 10 bases and at J to 3 bases, leaving 20 bases not matched to a gene. Germline CDR1 ENHRY, CDR2 SYGVKD. This CDR3 contains 18 residues. The CDR3 protein is CATRHYPQAGGGTDTQYF. The CDR3 DNA reads TGTGCCACCAGGCATTACCCTCAAGCGGGGGGAGGTACAGATACGCAGTATTTT.

This clone was recorded once. The chain recombines TRBV6-1 with TRBJ1-5; D gene unclear. Looked up from germline, CDR1 is MNHNS and CDR2 is SASEGT. V was pared by 2 bases and J by 7 bases, with 6 bases between. There are 12 residues in the CDR3. Here the CDR3 reads CASSEHGQPQHF. The CDR3 bases are TGTGCCAGCAGTGAACATGGACAGCCCCAGCATTTT.

This clone has only a few counts. The chain couples TRBV5-1 to TRBJ2-7; possibly TRBD2 for D (5 bases). The CDR3 has 15 amino acids. V lost 0 bases, J lost 0 bases, and 10 bases lay in between. CDR1 and CDR2 from the germline V gene are SGHRS and YFSETQ. The DNA for the CDR3 is TGCGCCAGCAGCTTGGGGACGGGGATCTCCTACGAGCAGTACTTC. It encodes CASSLGTGISYEQYF. The full variable domain, its missing parts supplied by reference TRBV5-1 and TRBJ2-7, is KAGVTQTPRYLIKTRGQQVTLSCSPISGHRSVSWYQQTPGQGLQFLFEYFSETQRNKGNFPGRFSGRQFSNSRSEMNVSTLELGDSALYLCASSLGTGISYEQYFGPGTRLTVT.

The rearrangement uses TRBV6-5 and TRBJ2-3, with 12 nucleotides matching TRBD2. This CDR3 contains 15 residues. The ends lost 7 bases at V and 5 bases at J; junction bases unmatched: 7. The germline V gene encodes CDR1 MNHEY and CDR2 SVGAGI. CDR3 sequence: CASMTSGSRIDTQYF. CDR3 coding DNA: TGTGCCAGCATGACTAGCGGGAGTAGGATAGATACGCAGTATTTT.

The rearrangement links TRBV5-6 to TRBJ2-2; TRBD1 aligns across 10 bases. V was clipped by 2 bases and J by 6 bases; unmatched bases: 4. Germline V gene lookup returns CDR1 SGHDT and CDR2 YYEEEE. This CDR3 contains 15 residues. This CDR3 reads CASSFRTGGSGELFF. CDR3 sequence (DNA): TGTGCCAGCAGCTTTAGGACAGGGGGATCCGGGGAGCTGTTTTTT.

This chain connects TRBV7-2 to TRBJ1-1; 8 nucleotides agree with TRBD1. CDR3 length equals 19 residues. V gave up 3 bases and J gave up 0 bases; unmatched junction bases: 15. From germline, CDR1 is SGHTA and CDR2 FQGNSA. The CDR3 spells CASSLRVILGTGLNTEAFF. In nucleotides, the CDR3 is TGTGCCAGCAGCTTGCGGGTAATACTCGGGACAGGATTGAACACTGAAGCTTTCTTT.

The rearrangement uses TRBV7-8 and TRBJ2-7, with a tentative D call TRBD1 (5 bases). CDR3 length equals 15 residues. CDR1 and CDR2 from the germline V gene are SGHVS and FQNEAQ. Trimming shortened V by 1 base and J by 4 bases, and 14 bases separated the two germline ends. CDR3 sequence (DNA): TGTGCCAGCAGCTTAGTGTCGGCCAAGGGGTACGAGCAGTACTTC. Translation: CASSLVSAKGYEQYF.

The V and J genes are TRBV5-1 and TRBJ1-1; D gene uncertain. Looked up from germline, CDR1 is SGHRS and CDR2 is YFSETQ. The CDR3 totals 14 residues. The germline V and J ends were trimmed by 0 bases and 1 base, with 7 bases remaining between them. CDR3 residues: CASSLEYGNTEAFF. The CDR3 DNA follows: TGCGCCAGCAGCTTGGAATATGGGAACACTGAAGCTTTCTTT.

The chain has TRBV11-3 and TRBJ2-2; D is possibly TRBD1 (5 bases). V lost 1 base and J 2 bases, leaving 14 bases between the germline ends. CDR3 size: 17 residues. In germline, CDR1 is SGHNT, CDR2 YENEEA. This chain's CDR3 is CASSLAPFRANTGELFF. As DNA, the CDR3 is TGTGCCAGCAGCTTAGCCCCGTTCAGGGCCAACACCGGGGAGCTGTTTTTT.

V gene TRBV27 combines with J gene TRBJ1-4; TRBD1 might be the D (6 bases). Germline assignment: CDR1 MNHEY and CDR2 SMNVEV (reference sequence). The CDR3 runs to 13 residues. Trimming shortened V by 8 bases and J by 7 bases, and 14 bases separated the two germline ends. CDR3 amino acids: CASRGAGVEKLFF. The CDR3 nucleotides are TGTGCCAGCCGTGGGGCAGGGGTTGAAAAACTGTTTTTT.

The rearrangement links TRBV29-1 to TRBJ2-4, with 8 bases lining up with TRBD2. Germline assignment: CDR1 SQVTM and CDR2 ANQGSEA. V was clipped by 3 bases and J by 7 bases; unmatched bases: 2. There are 12 residues in the CDR3. The CDR3 reads CSVDSGGNIQYF. The CDR3 nucleotides read TGCAGCGTTGACTCGGGAGGGAACATTCAGTACTTC.

Worth noting for this clone: The same CDR3 arises from other DNA sequences in this sample as well. The chain uses TRBV5-1 and TRBJ2-4; D may be TRBD2 (6 bases). V shed 0 bases and J shed 8 bases, with 12 bases lying between them. The V gene's germline CDR1 is SGHRS and CDR2 YFSETQ. The CDR3 contains 14 residues. The CDR3 is CASSLGLEGDIQYF. CDR3 in DNA: TGCGCCAGCAGCTTGGGACTAGAAGGTGACATTCAGTACTTC.

J is TRBJ2-6 and V is TRBV7-8; D remains ambiguous. The CDR3 extends over 16 amino acids. Germline assignment: CDR1 SGHVS and CDR2 FQNEAQ. Between the trimmed V and J ends, which lost 7 bases and 0 bases, there was a span of 13 bases. The CDR3: CASTTTPISGANVLTF. DNA of the CDR3: TGTGCCAGCACCACGACTCCCATCTCTGGGGCCAACGTCCTGACTTTC.

The chain couples TRBV7-2 to TRBJ2-1; D gene unclear. This CDR3 spans 12 amino acids. Germline lookup yields CDR1 SGHTA and CDR2 FQGNSA. The germline V and J ends were trimmed by 5 bases and 0 bases, with 2 bases remaining between them. The CDR3 reads CASSASYNEQFF. The CDR3 DNA reads as TGTGCCAGCAGCGCCTCCTACAATGAGCAGTTCTTC.

This chain links TRBV19 with TRBJ1-6; TRBD1 might be the D (5 bases). The CDR3 consists of 20 residues. V dropped 5 bases and J dropped 1 base, with 24 bases sitting between them. Per the germline V gene, CDR1 is LNHDA and CDR2 is SQIVND (reference sequence). The CDR3: CASSLQYEPGLNSYNSPLHF. CDR3 in DNA: TGTGCCAGTAGTTTACAATACGAGCCGGGACTAAATTCCTATAATTCACCCCTCCACTTT.

As for this clone: The DNA is omitted, as the CDR3 cannot be located on it reliably, and the CDR3 follows TCRdb's listing. The chain employs TRBV7-2 and TRBJ1-4; whether TRBD1, the table's D call, matches the DNA was not checked. Germline V gene sequence: CDR1 SGHTA, CDR2 FQGNSA. The CDR3 totals 16 residues, both ends included. The CDR3 here is CASSFGPGRSNEKLFF.